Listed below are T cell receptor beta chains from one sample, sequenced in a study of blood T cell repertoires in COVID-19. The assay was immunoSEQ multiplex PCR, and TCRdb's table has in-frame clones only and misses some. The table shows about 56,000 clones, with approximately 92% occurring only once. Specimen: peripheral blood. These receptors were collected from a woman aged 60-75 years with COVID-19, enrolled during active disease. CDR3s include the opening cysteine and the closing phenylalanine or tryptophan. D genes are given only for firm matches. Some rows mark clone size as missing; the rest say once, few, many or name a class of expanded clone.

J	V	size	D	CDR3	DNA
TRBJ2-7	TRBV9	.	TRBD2	CASSVVPSGSYTEQYF	TGTGCCAGCAGCGTAGTTCCTAGCGGGAGCTACACCGAGCAGTACTTC
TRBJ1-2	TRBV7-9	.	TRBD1	CATGWDRDFVRYTF	TGTGCCACGGGGTGGGACAGGGATTTTGTTCGCTACACCTTC
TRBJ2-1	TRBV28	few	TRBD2	CASSGTSVHNEQFF	TGTGCCAGCAGCGGGACTAGCGTCCACAATGAGCAGTTCTTC
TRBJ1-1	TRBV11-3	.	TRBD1	CASSSRTGVTEAFF	TGTGCCAGCAGCTCCCGGACAGGGGTGACTGAAGCTTTCTTT
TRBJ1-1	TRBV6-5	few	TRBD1	CASKKVTGGIEAFF	TGTGCCAGCAAGAAGGTCACAGGGGGAATTGAAGCTTTCTTT
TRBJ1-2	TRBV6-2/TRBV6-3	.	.	CASSYSLGGTYGYTF	TGTGCCAGCAGTTACTCGTTGGGGGGTACCTATGGCTACACCTTC
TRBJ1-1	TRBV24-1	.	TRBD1	CATSAGQGAEAFF	TGTGCCACCAGTGCAGGACAGGGCGCTGAAGCTTTCTTT
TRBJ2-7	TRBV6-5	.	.	CASSSDSLEQYF	TGTGCCAGCAGTTCGGACAGTCTCGAGCAGTACTTC
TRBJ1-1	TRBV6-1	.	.	CASSEWEGDAEAFF	TGTGCCAGCAGTGAATGGGAGGGAGACGCTGAAGCTTTCTTT
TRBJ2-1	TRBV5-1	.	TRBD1	CASSWTGGLVEQFF	TGCGCCAGCAGCTGGACAGGGGGATTAGTTGAGCAGTTCTTC
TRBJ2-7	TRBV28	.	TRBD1	CASSPQGGSYEQYF	TGTGCCAGCAGCCCACAGGGGGGTTCCTACGAGCAGTACTTC
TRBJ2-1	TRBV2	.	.	CASSERGSYNEQFF	TGTGCCAGCAGTGAGCGGGGCTCCTACAATGAGCAGTTCTTC
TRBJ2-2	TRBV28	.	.	CASSLRQGDTGELFF	TGTGCCAGCAGTTTACGGCAGGGTGACACCGGGGAGCTGTTTTTT
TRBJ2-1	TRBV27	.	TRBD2	CASSSSGREVFDEQFF	TGTGCCAGCAGTTCTAGTGGGCGGGAGGTCTTTGATGAGCAGTTCTTC
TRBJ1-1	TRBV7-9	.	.	CASRSRESLNTEAFF	TGTGCCAGCAGAAGCAGGGAATCCCTAAACACTGAAGCTTTCTTT
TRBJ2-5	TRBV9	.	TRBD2	CASSASGTSGNETQYF	TGTGCCAGCAGCGCCTCCGGGACTAGCGGGAACGAGACCCAGTACTTC
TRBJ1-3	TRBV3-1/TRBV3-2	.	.	CASSQPAEGNTIYF	TGTGCCAGCAGCCAACCCGCGGAGGGAAACACCATATATTTT
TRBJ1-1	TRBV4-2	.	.	CASSQVGQTGTTEAFF	TGTGCCAGCAGCCAAGTCGGGCAGACAGGTACGACTGAAGCTTTCTTT
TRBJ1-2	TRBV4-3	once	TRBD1	CASSQGIFDRGVDGYTF	TGCGCCAGCAGCCAAGGGATTTTTGACAGGGGGGTAGATGGCTACACCTTC
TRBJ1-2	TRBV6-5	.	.	CASSYDDTNYGYTF	TGTGCCAGCAGTTACGACGACACCAACTATGGCTACACCTTC
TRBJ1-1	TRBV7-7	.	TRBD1	CASSSRDRRNTEAFF	TGTGCCAGCAGCTCCCGGGACAGGAGGAACACTGAAGCTTTCTTT
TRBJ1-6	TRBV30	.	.	CAWTIQPDSPLHF	TGTGCCTGGACGATACAGCCTGATTCACCCCTCCACTTT
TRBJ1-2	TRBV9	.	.	CASSVGLSNYGYTF	TGTGCCAGCAGCGTAGGACTTTCTAACTATGGCTACACCTTC
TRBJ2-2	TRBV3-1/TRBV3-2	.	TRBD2	CASSQDPRGGRELFF	TGTGCCAGCAGCCAAGATCCCCGGGGGGGAAGGGAGCTGTTTTTT
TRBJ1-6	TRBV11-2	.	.	CASSLGAGGSPLHF	TGTGCCAGCAGCTTGGGGGCAGGAGGATCACCCCTCCACTTT
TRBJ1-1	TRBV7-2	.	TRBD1	CASSPLTGKTEAFF	TGTGCCAGCAGCCCTTTGACAGGGAAAACTGAAGCTTTCTTT
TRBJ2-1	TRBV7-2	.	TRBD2	CASSLGISGGANIFEQFF	TGTGCCAGCAGCTTAGGTATTAGCGGGGGGGCAAATATATTCGAGCAGTTCTTC
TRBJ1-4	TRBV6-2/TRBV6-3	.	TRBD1	CASSYLGQTSEKLFF	TGTGCCAGCAGTTACTTGGGACAGACTTCCGAAAAACTGTTTTTT
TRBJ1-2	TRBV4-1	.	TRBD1	CASSQDLGYWTGRNYGYTF	TGCGCCAGCAGCCAAGATCTAGGGTATTGGACAGGGCGTAACTATGGCTACACCTTC
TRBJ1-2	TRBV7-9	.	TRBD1	CASSPGQGAGDGYTF	TGTGCCAGCAGTCCGGGACAGGGAGCAGGGGATGGCTACACCTTC
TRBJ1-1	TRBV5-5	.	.	CASSAQSPGSNTEAFF	TGTGCCAGCAGCGCTCAAAGTCCGGGGTCAAACACTGAAGCTTTCTTT
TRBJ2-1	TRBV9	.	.	CASSVELRDNEQFF	TGTGCCAGCAGCGTAGAGCTCAGGGACAATGAGCAGTTCTTC
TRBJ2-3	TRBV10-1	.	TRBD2	CASKSPRGGTDTQYF	TGCGCCAGCAAGTCTCCGCGGGGGGGAACAGATACGCAGTATTTT
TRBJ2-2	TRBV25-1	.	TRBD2	CASSEGGRYTGELFF	TGTGCCAGCAGTGAGGGCGGGAGGTACACCGGGGAGCTGTTTTTT
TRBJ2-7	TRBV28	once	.	CASRPPGRDYEQYF	TGTGCCAGCAGGCCCCCCGGGCGGGATTACGAGCAGTACTTC
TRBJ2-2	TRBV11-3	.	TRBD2	CASSLIVSGGGGELFF	TGTGCCAGCAGCTTAATCGTGTCGGGGGGAGGCGGGGAGCTGTTTTTT
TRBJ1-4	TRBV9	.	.	CASSTSGTSNEKLFF	TGTGCCAGCAGCACTAGCGGGACAAGTAATGAAAAACTGTTTTTT